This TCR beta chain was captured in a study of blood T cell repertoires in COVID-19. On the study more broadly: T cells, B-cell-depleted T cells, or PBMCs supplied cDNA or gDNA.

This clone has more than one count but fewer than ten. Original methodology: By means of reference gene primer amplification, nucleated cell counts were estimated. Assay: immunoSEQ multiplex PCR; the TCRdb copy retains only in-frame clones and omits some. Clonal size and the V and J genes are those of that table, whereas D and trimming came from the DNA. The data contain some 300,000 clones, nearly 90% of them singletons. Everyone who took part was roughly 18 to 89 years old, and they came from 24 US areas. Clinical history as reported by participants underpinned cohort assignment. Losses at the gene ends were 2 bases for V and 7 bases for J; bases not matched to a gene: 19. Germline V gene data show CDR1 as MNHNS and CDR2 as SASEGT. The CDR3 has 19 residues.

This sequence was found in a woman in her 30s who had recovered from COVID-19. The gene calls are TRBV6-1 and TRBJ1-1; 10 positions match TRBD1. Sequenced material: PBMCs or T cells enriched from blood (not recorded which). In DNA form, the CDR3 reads TGTGCCAGCAGTGAAAGAGGAAAGGGACAGGGGTTCGTTTTAGGTGAAGCTTTCTTT. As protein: CASSERGKGQGFVLGEAFF.